This passage covers 27 T cell receptor beta chains from one sample sequenced in a study of T cell responses to AZD1222 COVID-19 vaccine. Using immunoSEQ multiplex PCR, the repertoire was profiled, and TCRdb retains in-frame clones only, with some absent. In the table there are about 130,000 clones, over 90% of which are singletons. The input for sequencing was peripheral blood, taken on day 0 of AZD1222 vaccination. These receptors all stem from an adult in good health.

The CDR3 sequence is CASSQHKLPYEQYF. The CDR3 nucleotides read TGTGCCAGCAGCCAACATAAGCTGCCCTACGAGCAGTACTTC. The rearrangement uses TRBV16 and TRBJ2-7; D unresolved. Trimming took off 2 bases at V and 2 bases at J, with 10 bases between the two ends. Germline CDR1 and CDR2: KGHSY and FQNENV. CDR3 size: 14 residues.

V usage is TRBV27 and J usage is TRBJ2-7, with a weak D call TRBD1 (5 bases). This CDR3 is 13 amino acids long. The V gene's germline CDR1 is MNHEY and CDR2 SMNVEV (reference sequence). V gave up 0 bases and J gave up 4 bases, with 7 bases separating them. The CDR3 region has the DNA TGTGCCAGCAGTTTATCAGGGGAATACGAGCAGTACTTC. This sequence encodes CASSLSGEYEQYF.

This chain joins TRBV27 and TRBJ1-4, with D maybe TRBD1 (5 bases). V was pared by 1 base and J by 5 bases, with 8 bases between. Germline CDR1 reads MNHEY; CDR2 reads SMNVEV (reference sequence). The CDR3 length is 14 residues. In nucleotides, the CDR3 is TGTGCCAGCAGTTTATGGGGGGAAAATGAAAAACTGTTTTTT. Protein: CASSLWGENEKLFF.

Comment on this clone: One end of the junction fails to match germline, which may point to a read error. As DNA, the CDR3 is TGTGCCAGTAGCCCCAAGGCCCGACAAAGTTTTGGAAACACCATACATTTT. Translating gives CASSPKARQSFGNTIHF. This chain connects TRBV19 to TRBJ1-3; no definite D call. Germline-derived CDR1 and CDR2 are LNHDA and SQIVND (reference sequence). The CDR3 has 17 residues.

Here the CDR3 DNA reads TGTGCCAGCAGCTATCGAGTGACTTACGAGCAGTACTTC. It codes for CASSYRVTYEQYF. This chain links TRBV7-8 with TRBJ2-7; the D is unclear. Looked up from germline, CDR1 is SGHVS and CDR2 is FQNEAQ. CDR3 length: 13 residues. V was shortened by 4 bases and J by 4 bases, with 11 bases between the two germline ends.

This clone was detected once. The V gene is TRBV6-5, the J gene TRBJ2-7; D is perhaps TRBD1 (5 bases). Germline-derived CDR1 and CDR2 are MNHEY and SVGAGI. This CDR3 has 15 amino acids. V dropped 6 bases and J dropped 0 bases, with 15 bases sitting between them. The CDR3 DNA follows: TGTGCCAGCAGCTCAAGTCAGGGCGGCTCCTACGAGCAGTACTTC. It translates to CASSSSQGGSYEQYF.

The gene calls are TRBV19 and TRBJ2-1; 12 nucleotides line up with TRBD2. CDR1 is LNHDA, CDR2 SQIVND, per germline (reference sequence). CDR3 length: 22 residues. V trimming: 2 bases; J trimming: 4 bases; junction bases outside the gene matches: 21. This CDR3 reads CASSIWPLADTSGGPLYNEQFF. The DNA for the CDR3 is TGTGCCAGTAGTATATGGCCCCTCGCAGATACTAGCGGGGGGCCCCTGTACAATGAGCAGTTCTTC.

The genes are TRBV21-1 and TRBJ2-1; TRBD1, as called in the table, went unchecked against the DNA. TRBV21-1 is a pseudogene locus. The CDR3 has 17 residues. The CDR3 nucleotides are TGTGCCAGCAGCAAAAGCCGGACAGGGGGGACTTACAATGAGCAGTTCTTC. Its translation: CASSKSRTGGTYNEQFF.

The chain is built from TRBV4-1 and TRBJ2-6; possibly TRBD1 for D (6 bases). This CDR3 region has 18 residues. V was pared by 4 bases and J by 0 bases, with 16 bases between. The germline CDR1 and CDR2 sequences are MGHRA and YSYEKL. The CDR3 DNA reads TGCGCCAGCAGCCGCAAGCCAGGGGAGAGCTCTGGGGCCAACGTCCTGACTTTC. Translated: CASSRKPGESSGANVLTF.

CDR3 amino acids: CASSVWETQYF. In DNA form, the CDR3 reads TGTGCCAGCAGTGTTTGGGAGACCCAGTACTTC. The chain uses TRBV25-1 and TRBJ2-5; D is unresolved. There are 11 residues in the CDR3. CDR1 is MGHDK and CDR2 is SYGVNS in the germline V gene. V lost 4 bases and J lost 5, with 5 bases in between.

The chain has TRBV28 and TRBJ2-3, with 8 bases matching TRBD2. Germline-derived CDR1 and CDR2 are MDHEN and SYDVKM. V gave up 6 bases and J gave up 3 bases; unmatched junction bases: 14. This CDR3 region has 17 residues. The CDR3 DNA reads TGTGCCAGCAGGTCTCCCGCGGGACTAGTTGTTACAGATACGCAGTATTTT. It codes for CASRSPAGLVVTDTQYF.

CDR3 region: CASSLGPENYEQYF. CDR3 nucleotide sequence: TGCGCCAGCAGCTTGGGCCCTGAAAACTACGAGCAGTACTTC. The genes are TRBV5-1 and TRBJ2-7; no definite D call. Per germline, CDR1 SGHRS and CDR2 YFSETQ. The length of the CDR3 is 14 residues. The V gene lost 0 bases and the J gene lost 3 bases, with 10 bases spanning the gap.

The chain's CDR3 is CASSLPQGAGGYTF. The CDR3 coding sequence is TGTGCCAGCAGTCTGCCCCAGGGGGCGGGGGGCTACACCTTC. The rearrangement links TRBV28 to TRBJ1-2, with 8 bases matching TRBD1. The germline V gene has CDR1 MDHEN and CDR2 SYDVKM. Trimming removed 5 bases from V and 8 bases from J; junction bases left unmatched: 10. The CDR3 loop spans 14 amino acids.

This chain connects TRBV4-1 to TRBJ2-4; tentatively, D is TRBD1 or TRBD2 (6 bases each). The CDR3 totals 17 residues. V was trimmed by 3 bases and J by 3 bases, leaving 18 bases between them. The V gene's germline CDR1 is MGHRA and CDR2 YSYEKL. The CDR3 loop reads CASSHREKGGVKNIQYF. CDR3 nucleotides: TGCGCCAGCAGCCATCGCGAAAAGGGGGGAGTCAAAAACATTCAGTACTTC.

This chain uses TRBV2 with TRBJ1-1, with D possibly TRBD1 on 5 matching bases. The V gene's germline CDR1 is SNHLY and CDR2 FYNNEI. This CDR3 is 13 amino acids long. V lost 4 bases, J lost 5 bases, and 11 bases lay in between. The CDR3 protein is CASSGDSMTEAFF. The CDR3 nucleotides read TGTGCCAGCAGTGGAGACAGTATGACTGAAGCTTTCTTT.

The chain is built from TRBV3-1 (or the pseudogene TRBV3-2) and TRBJ1-1, with 8 positions matching TRBD1. Germline loops: CDR1 LGHDT, CDR2 YNNKEL (reference sequence). J gave up 1 base and V 1 base, and 5 bases lay outside the gene matches. This CDR3 comprises 16 residues. The CDR3 nucleotides are TGTGCCAGCAGCCAAGCATCCCAGGGGGCGAACACTGAAGCTTTCTTT. This gives the protein CASSQASQGANTEAFF.

This chain uses TRBV29-1 with TRBJ1-2; tentative D call: TRBD1 (5 bases). V lost 5 bases and J lost 0, with 10 bases in between. This CDR3 comprises 13 residues. CDR1 is SQVTM and CDR2 is ANQGSEA in the germline V gene. The CDR3 region has the DNA TGCAGCGTTCCCGACAGAGCTAACTATGGCTACACCTTC. This sequence encodes CSVPDRANYGYTF. The variable domain in full, with the rest retrieved from reference TRBV29-1 and TRBJ1-2, is SAVISQKPSRDICQRGTSLTIQCQVDSQVTMMFWYRQQPGQSLTLIATANQGSEATYESGFVIDKFPISRPNLTFSTLTVSNMSPEDSSIYLCSVPDRANYGYTFGSGTRLTVV.

As regards this clone: The sample has other DNA sequences that encode this CDR3 too. This sequence joins TRBV18 and TRBJ2-2; 7 bases are a match to TRBD1. The CDR3 totals 16 residues. CDR1 is KGHSH, CDR2 LQKENI, per germline. The J segment lost 0 bases and the V segment lost 1 base, leaving 2 bases of the junction unmatched. DNA for the CDR3: TGTGCCAGCTCACCACAGGGGGCCGCGAACACCGGGGAGCTGTTTTTT. Its translation is CASSPQGAANTGELFF.

V is TRBV6-5 and J is TRBJ1-6; D remains ambiguous. The germline CDR1 and CDR2 sequences are MNHEY and SVGAGI. V gave up 11 bases and J gave up 2 bases, with 10 bases separating them. CDR3 size: 13 residues. CDR3 amino acids: CASLGTYNSPLHF. In DNA, the CDR3 is TGTGCCTCCTTAGGCACCTATAATTCACCCCTCCACTTT.

The chain is built from TRBV3-1 (or the pseudogene TRBV3-2) and TRBJ2-3; 11 nucleotides match TRBD2. The CDR3 extends over 16 amino acids. Germline V gives CDR1 LGHDT, CDR2 YNNKEL (reference sequence). J lost 0 bases, V lost 4 bases, and 3 bases had no gene match. The CDR3: CASSLRTSGSTDTQYF. The CDR3 nucleotides read TGTGCCAGCAGCCTACGGACTAGCGGGAGCACAGATACGCAGTATTTT.

This chain joins TRBV19 and TRBJ1-3; D is undetermined. V was shortened by 7 bases and J by 0 bases, with 13 bases between the two germline ends. This CDR3 has 15 residues. The germline V gene encodes CDR1 LNHDA and CDR2 SQIVND (reference sequence). Here the CDR3 reads CASTTDGFSGNTIYF. Written as DNA, the CDR3 is TGTGCCAGTACTACGGACGGTTTCTCTGGAAACACCATATATTTT.

The chain has TRBV29-1 and TRBJ1-2, with no clear D. Germline-derived CDR1 and CDR2 are SQVTM and ANQGSEA. CDR3 size: 15 residues. V gave up 4 bases and J gave up 8 bases, with 23 bases separating them. CDR3 in DNA: TGCAGCGTTGTAGGGAGTAGACTTGGAAGTAGAGGCTACACCTTC. This gives the protein CSVVGSRLGSRGYTF.

This chain connects TRBV20-1 to TRBJ1-2, with D possibly TRBD1 on 5 matching bases. The germline gives CDR1 DFQATT, CDR2 SNEGSKA (reference sequence). CDR3 size: 11 residues. V was clipped by 3 bases and J by 9 bases, with 11 bases between them. The CDR3 bases are TGCAGTGCTAGTAGGGACGCCAGCTACACCTTC. This sequence encodes CSASRDASYTF.

The V and J genes are TRBV18 and TRBJ1-2; TRBD1 matches at 10 bases. CDR3 length: 16 residues. In germline, CDR1 is KGHSH, CDR2 LQKENI. V lost 3 bases and J lost 1; bases outside the gene matches: 5. CDR3 nucleotide sequence: TGTGCCAGCTCACCTACCGGGACAGGGGTTAACTATGGCTACACCTTC. This gives the protein CASSPTGTGVNYGYTF.

The chain is built from TRBV11-2 and TRBJ1-2; possible D gene TRBD1, 5 bases. Trimming pared 1 base from V and 7 bases from J, leaving 10 bases between. The CDR3 spans 13 residues. Germline CDR1 SGHAT, CDR2 FQNNGV. Here the CDR3 reads CASSLAAGTGYTF. CDR3 DNA: TGTGCCAGCAGCTTAGCGGCAGGGACTGGCTACACCTTC. The whole variable domain, remainder taken from reference TRBV11-2 and TRBJ1-2, is EAGVAQSPRYKIIEKRQSVAFWCNPISGHATLYWYQQILGQGPKLLIQFQNNGVVDDSQLPKDRFSAERLKGVDSTLKIQPAKLEDSAVYLCASSLAAGTGYTFGSGTRLTVV.

This clone was picked up one time. The chain combines TRBV29-1 with TRBJ2-7; the match to TRBD1 covers 8 bases. The germline V gene has CDR1 SQVTM and CDR2 ANQGSEA. With V trimmed by 7 bases and J by 2 bases, 7 bases remained unmatched. This CDR3 has 13 residues. The CDR3: CSAADRVTYEQYF. The CDR3 DNA sequence: TGCAGCGCTGCGGACAGGGTTACCTACGAGCAGTACTTC.

The chain links TRBV19 to TRBJ1-4, with D unclear. Germline V gene data show CDR1 as LNHDA and CDR2 as SQIVND (reference sequence). The CDR3 totals 11 residues. Trimming took off 7 bases at V and 5 bases at J, with 5 bases between the two ends. CDR3 loop: CASIFNEKLFF. The CDR3 DNA follows: TGTGCCAGTATTTTCAATGAAAAACTGTTTTTT. Full variable domain (rest looked up from reference TRBV19 and TRBJ1-4): DGGITQSPKYLFRKEGQNVTLSCEQNLNHDAMYWYRQDPGQGLRLIYYSQIVNDFQKGDIAEGYSVSREKKESFPLTVTSAQKNPTAFYLCASIFNEKLFFGSGTQLSVL.